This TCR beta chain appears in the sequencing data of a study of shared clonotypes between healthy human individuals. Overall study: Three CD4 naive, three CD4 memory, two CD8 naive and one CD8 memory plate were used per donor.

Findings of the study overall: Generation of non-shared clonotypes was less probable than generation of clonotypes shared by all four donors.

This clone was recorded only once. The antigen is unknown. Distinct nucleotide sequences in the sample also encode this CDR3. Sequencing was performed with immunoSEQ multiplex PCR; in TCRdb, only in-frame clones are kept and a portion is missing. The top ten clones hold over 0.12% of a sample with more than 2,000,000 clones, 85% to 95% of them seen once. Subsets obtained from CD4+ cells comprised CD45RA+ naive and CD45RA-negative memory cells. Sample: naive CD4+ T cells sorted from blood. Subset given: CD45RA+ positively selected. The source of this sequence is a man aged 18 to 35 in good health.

The CDR3 loop reads CAISESTGTTYEQYF. The DNA for the CDR3 is TGTGCCATCAGTGAGAGCACCGGGACAACCTACGAGCAGTACTTC. This chain uses TRBV10-3 with TRBJ2-7, with D possibly TRBD1 on 6 matching bases. This CDR3 spans 15 amino acids. CDR1 ENHRY and CDR2 SYGVKD come from the germline V gene. The ends were cut back, 2 bases at V and 2 bases at J, with 13 bases in the middle.